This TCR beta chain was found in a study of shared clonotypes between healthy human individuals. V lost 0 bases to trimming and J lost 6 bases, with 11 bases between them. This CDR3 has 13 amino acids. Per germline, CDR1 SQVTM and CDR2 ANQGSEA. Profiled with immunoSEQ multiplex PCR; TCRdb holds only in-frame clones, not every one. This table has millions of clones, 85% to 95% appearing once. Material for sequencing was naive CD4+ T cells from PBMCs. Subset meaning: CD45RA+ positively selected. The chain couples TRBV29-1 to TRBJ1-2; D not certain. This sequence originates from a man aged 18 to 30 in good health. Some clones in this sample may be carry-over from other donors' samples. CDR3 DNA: TGCAGCGTTGAAGATACTAGGGCGAATGGCTACACCTTC. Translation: CSVEDTRANGYTF.